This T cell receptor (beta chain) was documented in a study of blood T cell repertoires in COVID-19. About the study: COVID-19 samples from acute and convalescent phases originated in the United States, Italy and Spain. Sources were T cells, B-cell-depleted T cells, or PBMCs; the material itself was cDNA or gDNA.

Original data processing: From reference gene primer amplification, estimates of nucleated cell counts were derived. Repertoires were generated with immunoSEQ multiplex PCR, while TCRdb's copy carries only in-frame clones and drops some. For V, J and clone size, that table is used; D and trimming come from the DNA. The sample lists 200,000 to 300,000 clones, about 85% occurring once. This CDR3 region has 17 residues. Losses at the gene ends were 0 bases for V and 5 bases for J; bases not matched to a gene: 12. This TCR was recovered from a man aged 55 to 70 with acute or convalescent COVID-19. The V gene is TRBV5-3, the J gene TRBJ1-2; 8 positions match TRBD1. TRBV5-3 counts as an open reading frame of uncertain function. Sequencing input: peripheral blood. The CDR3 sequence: CARSLVGPRGRGYGYTF. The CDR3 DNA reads TGTGCCAGAAGCTTGGTGGGGCCCAGGGGGCGAGGGTATGGCTACACCTTC.